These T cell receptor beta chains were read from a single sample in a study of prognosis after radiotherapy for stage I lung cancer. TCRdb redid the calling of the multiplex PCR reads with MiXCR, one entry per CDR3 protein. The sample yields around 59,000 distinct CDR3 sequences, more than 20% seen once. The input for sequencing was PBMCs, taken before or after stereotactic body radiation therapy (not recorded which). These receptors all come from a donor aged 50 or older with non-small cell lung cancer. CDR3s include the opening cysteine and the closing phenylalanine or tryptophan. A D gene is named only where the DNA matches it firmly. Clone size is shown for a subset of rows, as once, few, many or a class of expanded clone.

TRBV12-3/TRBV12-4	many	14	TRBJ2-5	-	TGTGCCAGCAGTTTCGGCGCGAGAGGGCAGACCCAGTACTTC	CASSFGARGQTQYF
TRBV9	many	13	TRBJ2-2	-	TGTGCCAGCAGCCCAGCCCTCGCCGGGGAGCTGTTTTTT	CASSPALAGELFF
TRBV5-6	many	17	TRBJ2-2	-	TGTGCCAGCAGATTCTGGGTCGGGGGCCATAACACCGGGGAGCTGTTTTTT	CASRFWVGGHNTGELFF
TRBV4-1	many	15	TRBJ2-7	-	TGCGCCAGCAGGCAAGAGGCAGAAAGTACCTACGAGCAGTACTTC	CASRQEAESTYEQYF
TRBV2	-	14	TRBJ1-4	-	TGTGCCATCACCAGGACTCAATCCGATGAAAAACTGTTTTTT	CAITRTQSDEKLFF
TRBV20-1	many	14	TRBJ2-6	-	TGCAGTGCTAGTAATCAGTCTGGGGCCAACGTCCTGACTTTC	CSASNQSGANVLTF
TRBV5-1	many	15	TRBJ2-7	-	TGCGCCAGCAGCTTGGGAACGACAGCCTCCTACGAGCAGTACTTC	CASSLGTTASYEQYF
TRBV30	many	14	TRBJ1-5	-	TGTGCCTGCAATGGAATCAATAGCAATCAGCCCCAGCATTTT	CACNGINSNQPQHF
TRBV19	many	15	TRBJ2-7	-	TGTGCCAGTAGTATGTCCTTCTTCGGGGATACCGAGCAGTACTTC	CASSMSFFGDTEQYF
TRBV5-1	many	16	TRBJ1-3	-	TGCGCCAGCAGCTTAATGGGTACAGGGTCCAGAAACACCATATATTTT	CASSLMGTGSRNTIYF
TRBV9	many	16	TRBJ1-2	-	TGTGCCAGCAGCGTAGCGTTCTCCGGGGGGCGTGATGGCTACACCTTC	CASSVAFSGGRDGYTF
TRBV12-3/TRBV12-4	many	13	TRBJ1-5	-	TGTGCCAGCAGTTTAAGTAGCAATCAGCCCCAGCATTTT	CASSLSSNQPQHF
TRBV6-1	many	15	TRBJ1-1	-	TGTGCCAGCAGTCCTACCGGGACCTCGAACACTGAAGCTTTCTTT	CASSPTGTSNTEAFF
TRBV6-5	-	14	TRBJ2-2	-	TGTGTCAGCAGTTCGGCTGCCCAGGCCGGGGAGCTGTTATTT	CVSSSAAQAGELLF
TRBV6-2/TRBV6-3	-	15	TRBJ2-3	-	TGTGCCAGCAGTGAAATGGTTTGTAGCACAGGTACGCAGTATTTT	CASSEMVCSTGTQYF
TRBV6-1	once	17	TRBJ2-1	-	TGTGCCAGCATGCTCAACACTAGGACGGGCTACTACAATGAGCAGTTCTTC	CASMLNTRTGYYNEQFF
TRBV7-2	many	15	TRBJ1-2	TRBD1	TGTGCCAGCAGCTTTTATGGACAGGCCAACTATGGCTACACCTTC	CASSFYGQANYGYTF
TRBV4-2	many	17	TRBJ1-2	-	TGTGCCAGCAGCCAAGGAGGCTCTAAGGGGCTTGGCTATGGCTACACCTTC	CASSQGGSKGLGYGYTF
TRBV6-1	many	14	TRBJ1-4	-	TGTGCCAGCAGTGTTCTGGATGATGGAGAAAAACTGTTTTTT	CASSVLDDGEKLFF
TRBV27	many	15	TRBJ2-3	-	TGTGCCAGCAGTCCCTTAGCGAGGCCCACAGATACGCAGTATTTT	CASSPLARPTDTQYF
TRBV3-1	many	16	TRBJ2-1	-	TGTGCCAGCAGCCACCCCGGCAGGGGGGGCTACAATGAGCAGTTCTTC	CASSHPGRGGYNEQFF
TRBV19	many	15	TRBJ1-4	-	TGTGCCAGTAGTACTACGGGGAGGGCAGAAGAAAAACTGTTTTTT	CASSTTGRAEEKLFF
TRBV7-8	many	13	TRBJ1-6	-	TGTGCCAGCAGCTTAGCTCAGAAATCACCCCTCCACTTT	CASSLAQKSPLHF
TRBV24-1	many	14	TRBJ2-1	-	TGTGCCACCAGTACACCCTTCTCCTACAATGAGCAGTTCTTC	CATSTPFSYNEQFF
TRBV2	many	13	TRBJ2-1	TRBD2	TGTGCCAGCAGAGCGGGGGAGTACAATGAGCAGTTCTTC	CASRAGEYNEQFF
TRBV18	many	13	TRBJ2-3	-	TGTGCCAGCTCACCAGTAGGTACAGATACGCAGTATTTT	CASSPVGTDTQYF
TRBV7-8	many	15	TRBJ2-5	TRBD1	TGTGCCAGCAGCTTGCGGTACAGGGGACAAGAGACCCAGTACTTC	CASSLRYRGQETQYF
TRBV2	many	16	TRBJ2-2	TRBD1	TGTGCCAGCAGTGATTCCGGACAGGGGATAACCGGGGAGCTGTTTTTT	CASSDSGQGITGELFF
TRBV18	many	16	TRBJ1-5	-	TGTGCCAGCTCACCACAGGCAGGTTATAGCAATCAGCCCCAGCATTTT	CASSPQAGYSNQPQHF
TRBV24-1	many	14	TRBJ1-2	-	TGTGCCACCAGTGACCCCGCCCAGTTAGGTGGCTACACCTTC	CATSDPAQLGGYTF
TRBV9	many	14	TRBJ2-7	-	TGTGCCAGCAGCTCCCCCGGCGGATTAGGAGAGCAGTACTTC	CASSSPGGLGEQYF
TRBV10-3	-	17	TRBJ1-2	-	TGTACCATCAGTGACGAGGTGAGGACAGCCCACGCGGATGGCTACACCTTC	CTISDEVRTAHADGYTF
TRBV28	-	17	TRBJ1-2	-	TGTGCCAGCAGTTTATATACCCTGGGACCGCTAAACTATTGCTACACCTTC	CASSLYTLGPLNYCYTF
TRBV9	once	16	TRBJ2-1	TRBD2	TGTGCCAGCAGCGTAGGTTCCAGCGGGGGGACGAGGGAGCAGTTCTTC	CASSVGSSGGTREQFF
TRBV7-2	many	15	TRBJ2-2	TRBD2	TGTGCCAGCAGCTTTTTTGGGGGGGGCACCGGGGAGCTGTTTTTT	CASSFFGGGTGELFF
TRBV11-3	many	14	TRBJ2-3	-	TGTGCCAGCAGCCAGGACCGACCGCCAGATACGCAGTATTTT	CASSQDRPPDTQYF
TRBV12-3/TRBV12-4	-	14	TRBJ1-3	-	TGTGCCATCAGCCCTCCCTGGACAGGAAACACCATATATTTT	CAISPPWTGNTIYF
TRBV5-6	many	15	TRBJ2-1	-	TGTGCCAGCAGCCCGGACAGCGGCTGGAACAATGAGCAGTTCTTC	CASSPDSGWNNEQFF
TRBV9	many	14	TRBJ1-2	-	TGTGCCAGCACCCCGACTGGGTCTAACTATGGCTACACCTTC	CASTPTGSNYGYTF
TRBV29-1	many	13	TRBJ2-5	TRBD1	TGCAGCGTTAAGGGACAGTTTTTGGAGACCCAGTACTTC	CSVKGQFLETQYF
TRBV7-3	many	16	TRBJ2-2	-	TGTGCCAGCAGCTTAAGTCCCGGGTCGAACACCGGGGAGCTGTTTTTT	CASSLSPGSNTGELFF
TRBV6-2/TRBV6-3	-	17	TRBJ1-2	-	TGTGCCAGCAGTGAAAGACCTGAACAGGGAATTTACTATGGCTACACCTTC	CASSERPEQGIYYGYTF
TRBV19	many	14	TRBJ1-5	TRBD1	TGTGCCAGTAGTATATCAGGGGGCGGTCAGCCCCAGCATTTT	CASSISGGGQPQHF
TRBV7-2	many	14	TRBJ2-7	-	TGTGCCAGCAGCCCGCCGGACAGCTCCTACGAGCAGTACTTC	CASSPPDSSYEQYF
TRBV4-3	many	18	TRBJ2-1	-	TGCGCCAGCAGCCAAGATCCGCCGCCGGGTGGGTCCTACAATGAGCAGTTCTTC	CASSQDPPPGGSYNEQFF
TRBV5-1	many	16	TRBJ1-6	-	TGCGCCAGCAGCTTGGATGGTCCGTCGAACAATTCACCCCTCCACTTT	CASSLDGPSNNSPLHF
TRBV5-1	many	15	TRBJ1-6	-	TGCGCCAGCAGCTCGTGGGGCATGGACGGTTCACCCCTCCACTTT	CASSSWGMDGSPLHF
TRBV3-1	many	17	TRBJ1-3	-	TGTGCCAGCAGCCAAGATCTTTTATACATCTCTGGAAACACCATATATTTT	CASSQDLLYISGNTIYF
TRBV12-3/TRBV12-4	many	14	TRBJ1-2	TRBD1	TGTGCCAGCACCTGGACAGGGGGGGACTATGGCTACACCTTC	CASTWTGGDYGYTF
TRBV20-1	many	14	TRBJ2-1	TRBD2	TGCAGTGCTAACAAGCGGGGGGACTACAATGAGCAGTTCTTC	CSANKRGDYNEQFF
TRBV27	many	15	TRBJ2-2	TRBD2	TGTGCCAGCAGCCCTCGGGGGGGCGGCACCGGGGAGCTGTTTTTT	CASSPRGGGTGELFF
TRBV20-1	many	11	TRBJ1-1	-	TGCAGTGTCACCCCCGGTGTTGAAGCTTTCTTT	CSVTPGVEAFF
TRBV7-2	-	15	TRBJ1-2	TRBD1	TGTGCCAGCAGCTTCCGGGACAGGAGGCACTATGGCTACACCTTC	CASSFRDRRHYGYTF
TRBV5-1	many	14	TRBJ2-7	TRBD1	TGCGCCAGCAGCACACGACAGGGGGCGTACGAGCAGTACTTC	CASSTRQGAYEQYF